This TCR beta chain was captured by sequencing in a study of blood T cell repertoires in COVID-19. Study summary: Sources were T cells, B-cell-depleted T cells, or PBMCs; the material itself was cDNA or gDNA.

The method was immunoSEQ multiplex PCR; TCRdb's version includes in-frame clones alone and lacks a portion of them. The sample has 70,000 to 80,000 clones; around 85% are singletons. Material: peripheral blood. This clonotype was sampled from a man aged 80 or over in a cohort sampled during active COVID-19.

The CDR3 sequence: CASSQVRWSSGNTIYF. DNA of the CDR3: TGTGCCAGCAGCCAAGTCCGGTGGAGCTCTGGAAACACCATATATTTT. This sequence joins TRBV3-1 (or the pseudogene TRBV3-2) and TRBJ1-3; no definite D call. V was trimmed by 1 base and J by 0 bases, leaving 10 bases between them. Per the germline V gene, CDR1 is LGHDT and CDR2 is YNNKEL (reference sequence). The CDR3 runs to 16 residues.